Presented here are 18 T cell receptor beta chains from one specimen sequenced in a study of cytomegalovirus exposure and HLA in healthy donors. With 60 Vbeta and 13 Jbeta primers, the PCR was carried out. Sequenced by immunoSEQ multiplex PCR; TCRdb stores in-frame clones only, minus some. The data contain about 170,000 clones, around 68% of them singletons. Sequenced input: PBMCs. These receptors all stem from a girl aged 5 to 17 in good health and CMV-seronegative.

The chain joins TRBV5-1 to TRBJ1-1, with D uncertain. The V end lost 1 base, the J end lost 1 base, and 14 bases lay between the germline ends. Germline loops: CDR1 SGHRS, CDR2 YFSETQ. This CDR3 region has 16 residues. In nucleotides, the CDR3 is TGCGCCAGCAGCTTGTCGACAAGCCAGAGGAACACTGAAGCTTTCTTT. Its translation is CASSLSTSQRNTEAFF.

This rearrangement joins TRBV5-1 to TRBJ2-2, with D unclear. Germline V gene lookup returns CDR1 SGHRS and CDR2 YFSETQ. Trimming cost V 4 bases and J 6 bases, with 7 bases left between them. The CDR3 has 12 amino acids. CDR3 loop: CASSLLSGELFF. In DNA, the CDR3 is TGCGCCAGCAGCCTGTTGTCCGGGGAGCTGTTTTTT. Variable domain in full (rest from reference TRBV5-1 and TRBJ2-2): KAGVTQTPRYLIKTRGQQVTLSCSPISGHRSVSWYQQTPGQGLQFLFEYFSETQRNKGNFPGRFSGRQFSNSRSEMNVSTLELGDSALYLCASSLLSGELFFGEGSRLTVL.

The CDR3 DNA sequence: TGTGCCAGCAGCTTCCCAGGGGATACTGAAGCTTTCTTT. This gives the protein CASSFPGDTEAFF. The chain employs TRBV7-9 and TRBJ1-1; possible D gene TRBD1, 6 bases. The germline gives CDR1 SEHNR, CDR2 FQNEAQ (reference sequence). The CDR3 spans 13 residues. Trimming took 3 bases from V and 5 from J, leaving 10 bases between them. Full variable domain (remainder filled in from reference TRBV7-9 and TRBJ1-1): DTGVSQNPRHKITKRGQNVTFRCDPISEHNRLYWYRQTLGQGPEFLTYFQNEAQLEKSRLLSDRFSAERPKGSFSTLEIQRTEQGDSAMYLCASSFPGDTEAFFGQGTRLTVV.

This clone has just one count. The DNA for the CDR3 is TGTGCCAGCAGTTTGTTAGGAGCTAACTATGGCTACACCTTC. Protein product: CASSLLGANYGYTF. The chain combines TRBV27 with TRBJ1-2, with D hard to call. This CDR3 region has 14 residues. Deletions cut 3 bases from V and 0 bases from J, with 8 bases between. The germline V gene encodes CDR1 MNHEY and CDR2 SMNVEV (reference sequence).

The rearrangement links TRBV25-1 to TRBJ1-1; 7 bases are a match to TRBD1. The CDR3 spans 17 residues. V lost 4 bases to trimming and J lost 0 bases; unmatched junction nucleotides: 11. The germline CDR1 and CDR2 sequences are MGHDK and SYGVNS. In DNA, the CDR3 is TGTGCCAGCAGTGGGATTCGGGACAGCCTAATGAACACTGAAGCTTTCTTT. It specifies CASSGIRDSLMNTEAFF.

CDR3 sequence reads: CASSEAPGRNSPLHF. The CDR3, as DNA: TGTGCCAGCAGTGAAGCCCCAGGGCGGAATTCACCCCTCCACTTT. The chain recombines TRBV2 with TRBJ1-6; tentatively, D is TRBD1 (5 bases). Germline V gene sequence: CDR1 SNHLY, CDR2 FYNNEI. The CDR3 totals 15 residues. Trimming took 0 bases from V and 7 from J, leaving 10 bases between them.

The chain employs TRBV2 and TRBJ2-6; D is possibly TRBD2 (6 bases). The CDR3 has 15 amino acids. Germline loops: CDR1 SNHLY, CDR2 FYNNEI. V was shortened by 8 bases and J by 0 bases, with 11 bases between the two germline ends. CDR3 nucleotide sequence: TGTGCCAGCGGGGAGGACAACTCTGGGGCCAACGTCCTGACTTTC. Protein: CASGEDNSGANVLTF. Drawing the rest from reference TRBV2 and TRBJ2-6, the complete variable domain is EPEVTQTPSHQVTQMGQEVILRCVPISNHLYFYWYRQILGQKVEFLVSFYNNEISEKSEIFDDQFSVERPDGSNFTLKIRSTKLEDSAMYFCASGEDNSGANVLTFGAGSRLTVL.

The CDR3 nucleotides are TGTGCCAGCAGCTTCGGGACGAGGGGGGGGGCACGTCGATCCTACGAGCAGTACTTC. Amino acids: CASSFGTRGGARRSYEQYF. The chain joins TRBV11-2 to TRBJ2-7; maybe TRBD2 (7 bases). This CDR3 contains 19 residues. The germline CDR1 and CDR2 sequences are SGHAT and FQNNGV. Trimming removed 3 bases from V and 1 base from J, with 25 bases in between.

There are a few counts of this clone. The rearrangement links TRBV28 to TRBJ2-3; D is unclear. CDR3 length equals 15 residues. Germline CDR1 is MDHEN and CDR2 is SYDVKM. V was trimmed by 3 bases and J by 3 bases, leaving 13 bases between them. The CDR3 DNA follows: TGTGCCAGCAGTTTCCCAGCCCTAGATACAGATACGCAGTATTTT. This encodes CASSFPALDTDTQYF.

This sequence joins TRBV6-1 and TRBJ2-5; TRBD2 might be the D (6 bases). From germline, CDR1 is MNHNS and CDR2 SASEGT. V lost 0 bases and J lost 7, with 15 bases in between. The CDR3 sequence is 15 residues long. DNA of the CDR3: TGTGCCAGCAGTGAAGCGACTAGTTTTTTTGGGACCCAGTACTTC. This translates into CASSEATSFFGTQYF.

The rearrangement joins TRBV5-1 to TRBJ1-2; TRBD1 matches at 9 bases. CDR1 is SGHRS and CDR2 is YFSETQ in the germline V gene. The CDR3 loop spans 16 amino acids. The V segment lost 5 bases and the J segment 8 bases; nucleotides outside the gene matches: 16. The CDR3 reads CASRGPGVQGAGGYTF. The CDR3 region has the DNA TGCGCCAGCAGGGGACCGGGCGTACAGGGGGCGGGAGGCTACACCTTC.

The chain carries TRBV4-1 and TRBJ2-1; D remains unclear. CDR1 MGHRA and CDR2 YSYEKL come from the germline V gene. This CDR3 has 14 residues. V gave up 1 base and J gave up 4 bases, with 8 bases separating them. The CDR3: CASSQVGLYNEQFF. CDR3 nucleotide sequence: TGCGCCAGCAGCCAAGTTGGGCTTTACAATGAGCAGTTCTTC.

In this sample, this clone turned up a few times. The CDR3 sequence is CASSAGQELGEAFF. CDR3 coding DNA: TGCGCCAGCAGCGCTGGACAGGAGTTGGGTGAAGCTTTCTTT. The rearrangement joins TRBV5-1 to TRBJ1-1; 7 bases match TRBD1. The CDR3 sequence is 14 residues long. The V gene's germline CDR1 is SGHRS and CDR2 YFSETQ. With 4 bases clipped from V and 7 bases from J, the junction kept 10 bases outside the gene matches.

The rearrangement links TRBV7-9 to TRBJ2-5, with D perhaps matching TRBD1 (7 bases). The CDR3 has 14 residues. Trimming shortened V by 3 bases and J by 5 bases, and 13 bases separated the two germline ends. CDR1 is SEHNR, CDR2 FQNEAQ, per germline (reference sequence). The CDR3 region is CASSFPQGGETQYF. In nucleotides, the CDR3 is TGTGCCAGCAGCTTCCCCCAGGGGGGCGAGACCCAGTACTTC.

This sequence joins TRBV9 and TRBJ2-3; 8 bases are a match to TRBD2. CDR1 is SGDLS and CDR2 is YYNGEE in the germline V gene. Trimming at V came to 0 bases and at J to 5 bases, leaving 5 bases not matched to a gene. The CDR3 loop spans 15 amino acids. As DNA, the CDR3 is TGTGCCAGCAGCGTAGAGGGAGCGGGGGTAGATACGCAGTATTTT. Protein: CASSVEGAGVDTQYF. The variable domain in full, completed from reference TRBV9 and TRBJ2-3, reads DSGVTQTPKHLITATGQRVTLRCSPRSGDLSVYWYQQSLDQGLQFLIQYYNGEERAKGNILERFSAQQFPDLHSELNLSSLELGDSALYFCASSVEGAGVDTQYFGPGTRLTVL.

This sequence joins TRBV2 and TRBJ1-1; tentatively, D is TRBD1 (5 bases). V was cut by 4 bases and J by 2 bases, with 14 bases left in between. The length of the CDR3 is 15 residues. Germline V gives CDR1 SNHLY, CDR2 FYNNEI. The CDR3 region is CASSARARANTEAFF. The CDR3 DNA reads as TGTGCCAGCAGTGCAAGGGCCAGGGCAAACACTGAAGCTTTCTTT.

The gene calls are TRBV29-1 and TRBJ2-1; 13 positions match TRBD2. Germline V lookup: CDR1 SQVTM, CDR2 ANQGSEA. The CDR3 runs 17 residues. V shed 4 bases, J shed 5 bases, and the junction held 11 bases outside the gene matches. This CDR3 reads CSVAFVVGLAGNNEQFF. CDR3 bases: TGCAGCGTTGCATTCGTAGTGGGACTAGCGGGAAACAATGAGCAGTTCTTC.

This clone was observed a single time. V and J are TRBV14 and TRBJ1-5; D is unclear. This CDR3 spans 13 amino acids. The V and J ends lost 1 base and 7 bases respectively, with 8 bases between them. Looked up from germline, CDR1 is SGHDN and CDR2 is FVKESK. CDR3 in amino acids: CASSQGITQPQHF. The CDR3 DNA sequence: TGTGCCAGCAGCCAAGGCATCACACAGCCCCAGCATTTT.